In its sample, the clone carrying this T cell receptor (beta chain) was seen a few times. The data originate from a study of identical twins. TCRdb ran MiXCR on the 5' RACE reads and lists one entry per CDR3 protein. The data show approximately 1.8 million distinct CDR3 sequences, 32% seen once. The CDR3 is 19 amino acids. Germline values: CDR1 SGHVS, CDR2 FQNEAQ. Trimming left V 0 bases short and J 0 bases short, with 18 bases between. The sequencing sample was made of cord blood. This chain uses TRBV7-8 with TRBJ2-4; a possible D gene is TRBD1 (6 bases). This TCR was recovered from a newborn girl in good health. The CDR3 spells CASSLAFSGERGAKNIQYF. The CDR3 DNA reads TGTGCCAGCAGCTTAGCGTTCTCAGGGGAGAGAGGAGCCAAAAACATTCAGTACTTC.